What follows are 9 T cell receptor beta chains derived from one specimen sequenced in a study of blood T cells in healthy people across ages. Next came a second PCR, run for about 6 to 11 cycles, which used a sample-barcoded 5' primer along with a J-beta primer mix. In TCRdb, the 5' RACE reads were re-called with MiXCR into one record per CDR3 protein. Of fewer than 2,000,000 distinct CDR3 sequences detected, 30% to 40% appear once; the ten largest clones hold roughly 24%. Sequencing was carried out using blood. The receptors stem from a human donor in good health.

The genes are TRBV3-1 and TRBJ2-5; D is possibly TRBD2 (6 bases). Germline CDR1 reads LGHDT; CDR2 reads YNNKEL (reference sequence). V was trimmed by 5 bases and J by 11 bases, leaving 21 bases between them. CDR3 length: 14 amino acids. The CDR3 DNA follows: TGTGCCAGCAGCTTGGGGAGACCCTCCGGAGGGCAGTACTTC. It specifies CASSLGRPSGGQYF.

This clonotype has just a few counts. This chain links TRBV6-1 with TRBJ1-1; unclear D gene. The CDR3 is made up of 14 amino acids. V lost 1 base and J 8 bases, leaving 14 bases between the germline ends. Germline V lookup: CDR1 MNHNS, CDR2 SASEGT. CDR3 DNA sequence: TGTGCCAGCAGTGAAGGAGCCCCTGACGCGGAAGCTTTCTTT. Its protein product is CASSEGAPDAEAFF.

V is TRBV3-1 and J is TRBJ1-6; a possible D gene is TRBD1 (5 bases). Germline CDR1 is LGHDT and CDR2 is YNNKEL (reference sequence). This CDR3 has 15 amino acids. V was clipped by 1 base and J by 8 bases, with 12 bases between them. CDR3 sequence reads: CASSQGGGKDSPLHF. CDR3 DNA: TGTGCCAGCAGCCAAGGGGGGGGGAAGGATTCACCCCTCCACTTT.

This clonotype was counted between two and nine times. The V gene is TRBV5-1, the J gene TRBJ2-1, with 7 bases aligning to TRBD2. Trimming removed 7 bases from V and 6 bases from J; junction bases left unmatched: 13. Germline CDR1 reads SGHRS; CDR2 reads YFSETQ. The length of the CDR3 is 15 residues. The CDR3 spells CASVRGGLRSNEQFF. The CDR3 DNA reads TGCGCCAGCGTCCGCGGGGGTCTTAGGAGCAATGAGCAGTTCTTC. The complete variable domain, with remaining parts taken from reference TRBV5-1 and TRBJ2-1, reads KAGVTQTPRYLIKTRGQQVTLSCSPISGHRSVSWYQQTPGQGLQFLFEYFSETQRNKGNFPGRFSGRQFSNSRSEMNVSTLELGDSALYLCASVRGGLRSNEQFFGPGTRLTVL.

The V and J genes are TRBV12-3 or TRBV12-4 and TRBJ1-5, with D perhaps matching TRBD1 (5 bases). The ends were cut back, 5 bases at V and 5 bases at J, with 10 bases in the middle. The CDR3 is made up of 13 amino acids. DNA for the CDR3: TGTGCCAGCAGTAGACAGTCTGATCAGCCCCAGCATTTT. Protein product: CASSRQSDQPQHF.

This clonotype turned up a few times. A much bigger clone sits one base away, suggesting this may be a read error. This rearrangement joins TRBV5-1 to TRBJ2-1; D remains unclear. The length of the CDR3 is 11 residues. The germline V gene encodes CDR1 SGHRS and CDR2 YFSETQ. The CDR3 region is CVSSLTNEQFF. The CDR3 region has the DNA TGCGTCAGCAGCTTAACCAATGAGCAGTTCTTC.

This clonotype has just a few counts. The rearrangement uses TRBV6-1 and TRBJ1-2, with a weak D call TRBD1 (5 bases). The CDR3 length is 16 residues. The germline V gene encodes CDR1 MNHNS and CDR2 SASEGT. Deletions cut 0 bases from V and 5 bases from J, with 16 bases between. CDR3 nucleotide sequence: TGTGCCAGCAGTGAAGCAGGGACCCAAAGTCTATATGGCTACACCTTC. It is translated as CASSEAGTQSLYGYTF.

The rearrangement links TRBV25-1 to TRBJ2-1, with D uncertain. The CDR3 runs 17 residues. V was shortened by 6 bases and J by 8 bases, with 26 bases between the two germline ends. Looked up from germline, CDR1 is MGHDK and CDR2 is SYGVNS. The CDR3, as DNA: TGTGCCAGCAGCCCAACCCCGACCCCAAACCCTTACGATGAGCAGTTCTTC. Its protein is CASSPTPTPNPYDEQFF.

In this sample, this clonotype turned up many times. The chain's CDR3 is CASSLSPQGYGYTF. The CDR3 nucleotides read TGTGCCAGCAGTTTATCGCCACAGGGCTATGGCTACACCTTC. The V call is TRBV27, the J call TRBJ1-2; possibly TRBD1 for D (6 bases). There are 14 residues in the CDR3. Germline assignment: CDR1 MNHEY and CDR2 SMNVEV (reference sequence). With 0 bases removed from V and 4 bases from J, the gap between germline ends came to 9 bases.